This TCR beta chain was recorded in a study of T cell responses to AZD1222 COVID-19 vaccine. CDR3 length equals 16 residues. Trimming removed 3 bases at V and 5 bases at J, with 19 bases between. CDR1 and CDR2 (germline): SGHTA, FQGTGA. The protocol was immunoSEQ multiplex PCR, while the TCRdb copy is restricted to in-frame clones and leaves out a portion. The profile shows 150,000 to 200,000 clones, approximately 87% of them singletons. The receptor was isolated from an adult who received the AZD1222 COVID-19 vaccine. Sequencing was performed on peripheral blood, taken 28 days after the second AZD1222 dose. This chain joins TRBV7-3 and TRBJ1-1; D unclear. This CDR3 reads CASSFQALGGRTEAFF. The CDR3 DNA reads TGTGCCAGCAGCTTTCAAGCCCTAGGAGGACGAACTGAAGCTTTCTTT. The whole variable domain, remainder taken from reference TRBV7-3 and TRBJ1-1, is GAGVSQTPSNKVTEKGKYVELRCDPISGHTALYWYRQSLGQGPEFLIYFQGTGAADDSGLPNDRFFAVRPEGSVSTLKIQRTERGDSAVYLCASSFQALGGRTEAFFGQGTRLTVV.